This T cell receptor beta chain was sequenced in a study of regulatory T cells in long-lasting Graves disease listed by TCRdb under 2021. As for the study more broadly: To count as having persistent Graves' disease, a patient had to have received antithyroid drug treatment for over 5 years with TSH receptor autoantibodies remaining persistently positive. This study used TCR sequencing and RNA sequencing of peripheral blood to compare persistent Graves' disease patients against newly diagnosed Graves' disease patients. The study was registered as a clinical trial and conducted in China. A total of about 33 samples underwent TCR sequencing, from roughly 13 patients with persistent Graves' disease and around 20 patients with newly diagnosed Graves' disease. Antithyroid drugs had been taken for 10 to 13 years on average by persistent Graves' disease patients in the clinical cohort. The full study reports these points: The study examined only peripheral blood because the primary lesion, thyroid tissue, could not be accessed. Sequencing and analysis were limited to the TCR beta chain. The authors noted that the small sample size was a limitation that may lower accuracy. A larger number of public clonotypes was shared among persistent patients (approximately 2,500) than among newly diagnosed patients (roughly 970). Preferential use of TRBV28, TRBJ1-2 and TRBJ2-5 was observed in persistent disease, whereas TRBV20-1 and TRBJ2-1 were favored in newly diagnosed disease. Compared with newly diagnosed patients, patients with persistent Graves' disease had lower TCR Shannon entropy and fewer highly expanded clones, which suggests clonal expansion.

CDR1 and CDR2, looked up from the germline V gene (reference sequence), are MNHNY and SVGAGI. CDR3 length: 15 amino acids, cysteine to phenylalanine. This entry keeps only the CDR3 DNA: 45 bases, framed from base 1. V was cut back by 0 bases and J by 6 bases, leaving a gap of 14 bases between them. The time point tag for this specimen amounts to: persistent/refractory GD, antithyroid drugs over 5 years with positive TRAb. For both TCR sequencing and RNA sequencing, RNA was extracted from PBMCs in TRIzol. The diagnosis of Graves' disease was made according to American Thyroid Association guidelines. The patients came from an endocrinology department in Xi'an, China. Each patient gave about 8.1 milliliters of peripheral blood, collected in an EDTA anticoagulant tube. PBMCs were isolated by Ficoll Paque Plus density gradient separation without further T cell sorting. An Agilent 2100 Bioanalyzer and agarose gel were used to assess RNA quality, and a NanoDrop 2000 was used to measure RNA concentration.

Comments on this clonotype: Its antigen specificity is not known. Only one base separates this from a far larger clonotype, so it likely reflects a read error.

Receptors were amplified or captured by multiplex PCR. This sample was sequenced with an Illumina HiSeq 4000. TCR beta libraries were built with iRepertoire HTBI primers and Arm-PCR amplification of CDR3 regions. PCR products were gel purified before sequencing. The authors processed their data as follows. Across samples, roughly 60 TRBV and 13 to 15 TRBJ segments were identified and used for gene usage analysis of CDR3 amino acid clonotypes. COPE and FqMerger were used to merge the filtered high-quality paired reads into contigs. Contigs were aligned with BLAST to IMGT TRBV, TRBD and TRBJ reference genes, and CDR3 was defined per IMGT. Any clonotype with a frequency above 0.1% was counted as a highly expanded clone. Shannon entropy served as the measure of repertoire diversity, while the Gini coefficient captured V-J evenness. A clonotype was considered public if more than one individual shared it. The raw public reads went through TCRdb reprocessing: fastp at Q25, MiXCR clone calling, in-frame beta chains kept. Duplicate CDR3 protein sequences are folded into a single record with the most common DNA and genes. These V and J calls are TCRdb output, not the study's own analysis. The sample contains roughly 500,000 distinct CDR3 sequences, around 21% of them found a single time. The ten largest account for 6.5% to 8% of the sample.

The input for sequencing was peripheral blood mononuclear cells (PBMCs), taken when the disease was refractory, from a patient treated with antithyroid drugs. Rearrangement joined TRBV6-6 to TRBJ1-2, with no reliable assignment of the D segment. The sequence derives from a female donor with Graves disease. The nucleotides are TGTGCCAGCAGTTACTCGTTCGTGGGATGGGATGGCTACACCTTC. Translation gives CASSYSFVGWDGYTF.